This passage covers 31 T cell receptor beta chains from one sample sequenced in a study of blood T cell repertoires in COVID-19 (dated by TCRdb to 2020 to 2021). The receptor library was made with the immunoSEQ multiplex PCR assay. Imported from immuneACCESS, the table was reduced by TCRdb to in-frame sequences with V and J called. These copies leave out some clones; in studies compared against another copy, an unresolved V gene accounts for under half, and the cause of the remainder is not known. Here the sample has 150,000 or so clones; 75% to 80% occur a single time. The ten largest clones represent around 3% of the sample. Sequencing was performed on PBMCs or T cells enriched from blood (not recorded which). Every receptor here comes from a woman aged 45 to 65 who had recovered from COVID-19.

This chain links TRBV3-1 (or the pseudogene TRBV3-2) with TRBJ2-5, with 14 bases lining up with TRBD2. Germline trimming cut 4 bases from V and 4 bases from J; bases unmatched to any gene: 8. CDR1 is LGHDT and CDR2 is YNNKEL in the germline V gene (reference sequence). The CDR3 totals 17 residues. The CDR3 spells CASSRGLAGGRGETQYF. The CDR3 DNA reads as TGTGCCAGCAGCCGAGGACTAGCGGGAGGAAGAGGAGAGACCCAGTACTTC.

The chain recombines TRBV7-3 with TRBJ2-2; D perhaps matches TRBD1 (6 bases). Germline CDR1 reads SGHTA; CDR2 reads FQGTGA. V lost 1 base, J lost 7 bases, and 13 bases lay in between. The CDR3 runs 15 residues. The CDR3 DNA sequence: TGTGCCAGCAGCTTAAATCTGGGGGCGAACGGGGAGCTGTTTTTT. The encoded protein is CASSLNLGANGELFF.

V usage is TRBV4-2 and J usage is TRBJ2-3; maybe TRBD2 (6 bases). V dropped 0 bases and J dropped 0 bases, with 19 bases sitting between them. CDR3 length: 19 amino acids. Germline CDR1 reads LGHNA; CDR2 reads YNFKEQ. Here the CDR3 reads CASSQDIGGVRLSTDTQYF. Here the CDR3 DNA reads TGTGCCAGCAGCCAAGATATCGGCGGGGTCCGCCTTAGCACAGATACGCAGTATTTT.

The chain employs TRBV5-1 and TRBJ1-2; D might be TRBD1 (5 bases). With 3 bases removed from V and 7 bases from J, the gap between germline ends came to 10 bases. This CDR3 spans 12 amino acids. Germline V gives CDR1 SGHRS, CDR2 YFSETQ. As DNA, the CDR3 is TGCGCCAGCAGCTCTAAGGGGTCTGGCTACACCTTC. Translating gives CASSSKGSGYTF. Variable domain in full (rest from reference TRBV5-1 and TRBJ1-2): KAGVTQTPRYLIKTRGQQVTLSCSPISGHRSVSWYQQTPGQGLQFLFEYFSETQRNKGNFPGRFSGRQFSNSRSEMNVSTLELGDSALYLCASSSKGSGYTFGSGTRLTVV.

This clone was detected a few times. The chain uses TRBV20-1 and TRBJ2-6; tentatively, D is TRBD1 (6 bases). The CDR3 sequence is 16 residues long. Trimming took 3 bases from V and 0 from J, leaving 12 bases between them. CDR1 and CDR2 (germline): DFQATT, SNEGSKA (reference sequence). The CDR3 coding sequence is TGCAGTGCTAGTCCAGGGGCACCCTCTGGGGCCAACGTCCTGACTTTC. Translating it yields CSASPGAPSGANVLTF.

The chain employs TRBV27 and TRBJ2-7; possible D gene TRBD1, 5 bases. CDR3 length: 15 residues. V lost 5 bases and J 5 bases, leaving 19 bases between the germline ends. Germline loops: CDR1 MNHEY, CDR2 SMNVEV (reference sequence). The CDR3 spells CASSPFFGSRDEQYF. The CDR3 DNA is TGTGCCAGCAGTCCATTTTTCGGTTCCAGGGACGAGCAGTACTTC.

This clone has more than one count but fewer than ten. The genes are TRBV27 and TRBJ1-3; 10 bases map to TRBD1. With V trimmed by 10 bases and J by 3 bases, 12 bases remained unmatched. CDR1 and CDR2 from the germline V gene are MNHEY and SMNVEV (reference sequence). The CDR3 has 16 residues. The CDR3 spells CANKETGGNSGNTIYF. The CDR3 region has the DNA TGTGCCAACAAGGAGACAGGGGGCAATAGTGGAAACACCATATATTTT.

The chain recombines TRBV10-3 with TRBJ2-1, with 11 nucleotides matching TRBD2. This CDR3 spans 15 amino acids. Germline V gene lookup returns CDR1 ENHRY and CDR2 SYGVKD. V lost 6 bases and J lost 3; bases outside the gene matches: 4. This CDR3 reads CAIRAGTSGYNEQFF. In nucleotides, the CDR3 is TGTGCCATCAGAGCCGGGACTAGCGGCTACAATGAGCAGTTCTTC.

The chain recombines TRBV28 with TRBJ2-7; TRBD2 agrees at 11 bases. The CDR3 runs to 16 residues. The junction had 16 bases not matched to a gene; V was cut back by 6 bases and J by 9 bases. From germline, CDR1 is MDHEN and CDR2 SYDVKM. The CDR3 DNA sequence: TGTGCCAGCAGGGCGAGACTAGCGGGATCCTTGGGGGGGCAGTACTTC. Encoded protein: CASRARLAGSLGGQYF.

Details on this clone: Other DNA variants within this sample encode the same CDR3. The chain has TRBV5-1 and TRBJ2-2, with 7 nucleotides matching TRBD2. V lost 2 bases to trimming and J lost 5 bases; unmatched junction nucleotides: 0. Germline CDR1 reads SGHRS; CDR2 reads YFSETQ. The CDR3 is 13 amino acids. The CDR3 here is CASSLAGTGELFF. As DNA, the CDR3 is TGCGCCAGCAGCTTAGCGGGAACCGGGGAGCTGTTTTTT.

This clone was recorded a few times. The chain is built from TRBV19 and TRBJ2-5, with a possible D match to TRBD1 (6 bases). V was shortened by 1 base and J by 3 bases, with 9 bases between the two germline ends. The CDR3 has 14 residues. The V gene's germline CDR1 is LNHDA and CDR2 SQIVND (reference sequence). The CDR3 sequence: CASSIGQAKETQYF. DNA of the CDR3: TGTGCCAGTAGTATAGGACAGGCGAAAGAGACCCAGTACTTC.

The rearrangement uses TRBV19 and TRBJ2-1; D is possibly TRBD2 (5 bases). Between the trimmed V and J ends, which lost 2 bases and 5 bases, there was a span of 13 bases. CDR3 size: 15 residues. Germline values: CDR1 LNHDA, CDR2 SQIVND (reference sequence). The CDR3, as DNA: TGTGCCAGTAGTATAAAAGGAGCGGCCCACAATGAGCAGTTCTTC. Its translation: CASSIKGAAHNEQFF.

The rearrangement joins TRBV27 to TRBJ1-6; tentatively, D is TRBD1 (5 bases). CDR1 and CDR2 from the germline V gene are MNHEY and SMNVEV (reference sequence). V lost 5 bases and J 7 bases, leaving 15 bases between the germline ends. The CDR3 has 15 amino acids. In nucleotides, the CDR3 is TGTGCCAGCAGTACCTCGACAGAGTACAATTCACCCCTCCACTTT. This encodes CASSTSTEYNSPLHF.

This rearrangement joins TRBV7-9 to TRBJ2-3; 7 nucleotides line up with TRBD2. V lost 1 base to trimming and J lost 2 bases; unmatched junction nucleotides: 3. The CDR3 consists of 15 residues. Germline-derived CDR1 and CDR2 are SEHNR and FQNEAQ (reference sequence). In DNA, the CDR3 is TGTGCCAGCAGCTTAGAACTAGCGATCACAGATACGCAGTATTTT. It translates to CASSLELAITDTQYF.

V usage is TRBV6-8 and J usage is TRBJ2-3; 15 positions agree with TRBD2. Germline V gene lookup returns CDR1 MNHGY and CDR2 SAAAGT. V gave up 4 bases and J gave up 3 bases; unmatched junction bases: 2. This CDR3 has 16 amino acids. CDR3 sequence (DNA): TGTGCCAGCAGTTTGGGACTAGCGGGGGGAACAGATACGCAGTATTTT. Amino acids: CASSLGLAGGTDTQYF.

The chain is built from TRBV11-3 and TRBJ1-1, with D possibly being TRBD1 (5 bases). The V gene's germline CDR1 is SGHNT and CDR2 YENEEA. The CDR3 sequence is 15 residues long. V was trimmed by 0 bases and J by 5 bases, leaving 13 bases between them. DNA of the CDR3: TGTGCCAGCAGCTTAGATGGAGGGGCGGGAACTGAAGCTTTCTTT. Protein product: CASSLDGGAGTEAFF.

This clone was found once. The chain has TRBV6-1 and TRBJ2-6; D gene uncertain. CDR1 is MNHNS and CDR2 is SASEGT in the germline V gene. The CDR3 loop spans 16 amino acids. Deletions cut 4 bases from V and 1 base from J, with 11 bases between. The CDR3: CASSGSRSSGANVLTF. CDR3 sequence (DNA): TGTGCCAGCAGTGGAAGCCGCTCTTCTGGGGCCAACGTCCTGACTTTC.

The chain carries TRBV2 and TRBJ1-4, with D perhaps TRBD1 (6 bases). This CDR3 region has 12 residues. Germline V CDR1 and CDR2: SNHLY, FYNNEI. The ends were cut back, 6 bases at V and 11 bases at J, with 13 bases in the middle. CDR3 in amino acids: CASRPGEGKLFF. CDR3 DNA: TGTGCCAGCAGACCAGGGGAGGGGAAACTGTTTTTT.

This clone came up many times. J is TRBJ2-3 and V is TRBV5-4, with D perhaps TRBD2 (5 bases). Germline CDR1 is SGHNT and CDR2 is YYREEE (reference sequence). V was shortened by 4 bases and J by 3 bases, with 15 bases between the two germline ends. CDR3 length: 15 residues. CDR3 in DNA: TGTGCCAGCAGCCCCGGACTGGGAAGAACAGATACGCAGTATTTT. Translated, it gives CASSPGLGRTDTQYF.

This rearrangement joins TRBV29-1 to TRBJ2-7; 7 nucleotides line up with TRBD1. V was clipped by 1 base and J by 5 bases; unmatched bases: 5. The CDR3 is 13 amino acids. CDR1 is SQVTM, CDR2 ANQGSEA, per germline. CDR3 amino acids: CSVEGPTGHEQYF. In DNA form, the CDR3 reads TGCAGCGTTGAAGGACCGACAGGGCACGAGCAGTACTTC.

The J gene is TRBJ1-1, the V gene TRBV10-3, with D unresolved. There are 14 residues in the CDR3. Deletions cut 4 bases from V and 11 bases from J, with 20 bases between. CDR1 is ENHRY and CDR2 is SYGVKD in the germline V gene. The CDR3 is CAISGASGSSGAFF. CDR3 coding DNA: TGTGCCATCAGTGGAGCCTCGGGGTCATCGGGTGCTTTCTTT.

CDR3 sequence (DNA): TGTGCCAGCAGCTCCAGATACGGGAGTTACGAGCAGTACTTC. Its protein is CASSSRYGSYEQYF. V usage is TRBV28 and J usage is TRBJ2-7; tentatively, D is TRBD2 (6 bases). The CDR3 is 14 residues long. CDR1 is MDHEN and CDR2 is SYDVKM in the germline V gene. The germline V and J ends were trimmed by 6 bases and 4 bases, with 16 bases remaining between them.

At least ten counts were recorded for this clone. The chain links TRBV19 to TRBJ1-5; D is uncertain. Germline loops: CDR1 LNHDA, CDR2 SQIVND (reference sequence). The CDR3 covers 17 residues. Trimming took 3 bases from V and 4 from J, leaving 19 bases between them. The CDR3 DNA follows: TGTGCCAGTAGTATTATAGTGCGCTCACGAAAGAATCAGCCCCAGCATTTT. This gives the protein CASSIIVRSRKNQPQHF.

The genes are TRBV5-6 and TRBJ1-2, with TRBD1 identical over 7 bases. The CDR3 totals 14 residues. The ends lost 3 bases at V and 4 bases at J; junction bases unmatched: 6. CDR1 SGHDT and CDR2 YYEEEE come from the germline V gene. The CDR3 bases are TGTGCCAGCAGCTCCCCTGACAGGGTCTATGGCTACACCTTC. Protein sequence: CASSSPDRVYGYTF.

The chain uses TRBV11-3 and TRBJ1-1; the D gene is possibly TRBD1 (6 bases). The V end lost 3 bases, the J end lost 1 base, and 9 bases lay between the germline ends. The V gene's germline CDR1 is SGHNT and CDR2 YENEEA. The CDR3 runs 14 residues. CDR3 protein: CASSFGQRNTEAFF. Written as DNA, the CDR3 is TGTGCCAGCAGCTTTGGACAGCGGAACACTGAAGCTTTCTTT.

This chain links TRBV7-9 with TRBJ2-2, with TRBD2 identical over 7 bases. Per germline, CDR1 SEHNR and CDR2 FQNEAQ (reference sequence). After removal of 5 bases from V and 3 bases from J, the junction contained 9 bases not matched to a gene. The CDR3 is 16 residues long. The CDR3 sequence: CASSPPSGDDTGELFF. CDR3 in DNA: TGTGCCAGCAGCCCACCTAGCGGTGATGACACCGGGGAGCTGTTTTTT.

The chain is built from TRBV3-1 (or the pseudogene TRBV3-2) and TRBJ1-5; 10 nucleotides align to TRBD1. V trimming: 4 bases; J trimming: 4 bases; junction bases outside the gene matches: 1. This CDR3 is 14 amino acids long. Germline values: CDR1 LGHDT, CDR2 YNNKEL (reference sequence). CDR3 protein: CASSRTGGNQPQHF. The CDR3 DNA reads TGTGCCAGCAGCCGGACAGGGGGGAATCAGCCCCAGCATTTT.

CDR3 sequence: CASSMKGQPPAYSNQPQHF. The CDR3 DNA is TGTGCCAGTAGTATGAAGGGACAGCCGCCCGCGTATAGCAATCAGCCCCAGCATTTT. The rearrangement links TRBV19 to TRBJ1-5, with TRBD1 matching over 7 bases. Germline values: CDR1 LNHDA, CDR2 SQIVND (reference sequence). CDR3 size: 19 residues. V gave up 3 bases and J gave up 0 bases; unmatched junction bases: 14. Looking up the rest from reference TRBV19 and TRBJ1-5 gives the full variable domain: DGGITQSPKYLFRKEGQNVTLSCEQNLNHDAMYWYRQDPGQGLRLIYYSQIVNDFQKGDIAEGYSVSREKKESFPLTVTSAQKNPTAFYLCASSMKGQPPAYSNQPQHFGDGTRLSIL.

V usage is TRBV11-3 and J usage is TRBJ1-1; D remains ambiguous. Trimming stripped 9 bases from V and 5 bases from J, with 16 bases between. The CDR3 contains 13 residues. Germline V gives CDR1 SGHNT, CDR2 YENEEA. DNA of the CDR3: TGTGCCAGTGCCCGGGAGGGATCTACTGAAGCTTTCTTT. This codes for CASAREGSTEAFF.

This sequence joins TRBV10-3 and TRBJ2-7; the match to TRBD2 covers 10 bases. Losses at the gene ends were 5 bases for V and 5 bases for J; bases not matched to a gene: 12. Germline values: CDR1 ENHRY, CDR2 SYGVKD. The CDR3 is 16 residues long. The DNA for the CDR3 is TGTGCCATCAGTAGGACTAGCGGCAGGAGGGAGGACGAGCAGTACTTC. Its translation is CAISRTSGRREDEQYF.

This clone was seen more than once but under ten times. This sequence joins TRBV19 and TRBJ1-1, with 8 positions matching TRBD1. V was pared by 6 bases and J by 1 base, with 7 bases of the junction left unmatched. There are 15 residues in the CDR3. Germline V gene data show CDR1 as LNHDA and CDR2 as SQIVND (reference sequence). In nucleotides, the CDR3 is TGTGCCAGTAGGACGCACAGGGGGTGGAACACTGAAGCTTTCTTT. Translation: CASRTHRGWNTEAFF.